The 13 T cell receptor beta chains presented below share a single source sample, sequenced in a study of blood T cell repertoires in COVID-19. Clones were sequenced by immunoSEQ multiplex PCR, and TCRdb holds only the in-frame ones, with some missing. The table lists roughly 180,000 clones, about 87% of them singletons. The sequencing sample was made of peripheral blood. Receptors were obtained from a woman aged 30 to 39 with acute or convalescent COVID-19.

For the CDR3, the DNA is TGCGCCAGCAGCCAGGGCCAGAATGAAAAACTGTTTTTT. This encodes CASSQGQNEKLFF. The chain is built from TRBV4-1 and TRBJ1-4; D gene uncertain. Trimming stripped 3 bases from V and 5 bases from J, with 7 bases between. CDR1 MGHRA and CDR2 YSYEKL come from the germline V gene. The CDR3 contains 13 residues.

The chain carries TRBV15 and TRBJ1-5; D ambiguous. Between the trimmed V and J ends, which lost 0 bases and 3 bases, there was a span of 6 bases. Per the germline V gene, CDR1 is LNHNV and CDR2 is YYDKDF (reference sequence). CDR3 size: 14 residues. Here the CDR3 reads CATSRDSSNQPQHF. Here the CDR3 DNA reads TGTGCCACCAGCAGAGACTCCTCCAATCAGCCCCAGCATTTT.

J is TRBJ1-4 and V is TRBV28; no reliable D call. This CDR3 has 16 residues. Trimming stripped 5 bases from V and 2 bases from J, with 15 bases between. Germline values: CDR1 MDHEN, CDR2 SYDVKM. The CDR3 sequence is CASSLAVRGTNEKLFF. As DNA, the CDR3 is TGTGCCAGCAGTCTAGCCGTTAGAGGTACTAATGAAAAACTGTTTTTT.

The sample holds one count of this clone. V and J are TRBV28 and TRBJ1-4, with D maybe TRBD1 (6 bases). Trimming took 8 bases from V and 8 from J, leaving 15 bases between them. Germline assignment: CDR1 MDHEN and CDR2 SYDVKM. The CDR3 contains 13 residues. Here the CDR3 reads CASAGTPSEKLFF. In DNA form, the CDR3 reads TGTGCCAGCGCCGGGACACCTTCGGAAAAACTGTTTTTT.

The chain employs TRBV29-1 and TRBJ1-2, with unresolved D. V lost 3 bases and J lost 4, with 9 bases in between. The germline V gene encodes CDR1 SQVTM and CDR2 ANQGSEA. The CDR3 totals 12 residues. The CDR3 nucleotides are TGCAGCGTTGAGCCAGTCTTCTATGGCTACACCTTC. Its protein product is CSVEPVFYGYTF.

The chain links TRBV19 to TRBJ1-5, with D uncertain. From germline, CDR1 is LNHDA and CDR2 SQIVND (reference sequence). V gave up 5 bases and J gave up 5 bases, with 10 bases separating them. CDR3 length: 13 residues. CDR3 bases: TGTGCCAGTAGTCTGGCTGTTGATCAGCCCCAGCATTTT. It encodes CASSLAVDQPQHF.

The DNA for the CDR3 is TGCAGCGTTGAAGGACTTATTGGAGCCAAAAACATTCAGTACTTC. It translates to CSVEGLIGAKNIQYF. The rearrangement uses TRBV29-1 and TRBJ2-4, with D unresolved. Trimming stripped 1 base from V and 0 bases from J, with 10 bases between. Per the germline V gene, CDR1 is SQVTM and CDR2 is ANQGSEA. The CDR3 has 15 amino acids. Supplemented by reference TRBV29-1 and TRBJ2-4, the full variable domain reads SAVISQKPSRDICQRGTSLTIQCQVDSQVTMMFWYRQQPGQSLTLIATANQGSEATYESGFVIDKFPISRPNLTFSTLTVSNMSPEDSSIYLCSVEGLIGAKNIQYFGAGTRLSVL.

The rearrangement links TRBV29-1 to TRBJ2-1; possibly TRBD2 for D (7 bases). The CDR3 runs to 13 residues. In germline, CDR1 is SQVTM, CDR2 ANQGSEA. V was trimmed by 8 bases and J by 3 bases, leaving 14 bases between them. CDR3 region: CSSGGGSYNEQFF. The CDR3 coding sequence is TGCAGCTCCGGGGGCGGGAGCTACAATGAGCAGTTCTTC.

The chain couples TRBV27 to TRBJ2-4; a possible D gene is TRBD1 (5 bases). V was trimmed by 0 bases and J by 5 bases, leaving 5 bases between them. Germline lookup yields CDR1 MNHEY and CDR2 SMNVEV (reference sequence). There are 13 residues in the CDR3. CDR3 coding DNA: TGTGCCAGCAGTTTATCAGGGGAAAACATTCAGTACTTC. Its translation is CASSLSGENIQYF.

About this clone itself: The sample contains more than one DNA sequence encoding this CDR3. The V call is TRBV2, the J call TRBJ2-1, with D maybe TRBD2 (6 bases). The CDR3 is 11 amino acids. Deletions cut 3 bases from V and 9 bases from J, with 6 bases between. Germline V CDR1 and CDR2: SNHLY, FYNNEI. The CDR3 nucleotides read TGTGCCAGCAGTGAGGGGGGTGAGCAGTTCTTC. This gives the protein CASSEGGEQFF. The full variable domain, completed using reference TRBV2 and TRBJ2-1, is EPEVTQTPSHQVTQMGQEVILRCVPISNHLYFYWYRQILGQKVEFLVSFYNNEISEKSEIFDDQFSVERPDGSNFTLKIRSTKLEDSAMYFCASSEGGEQFFGPGTRLTVL.

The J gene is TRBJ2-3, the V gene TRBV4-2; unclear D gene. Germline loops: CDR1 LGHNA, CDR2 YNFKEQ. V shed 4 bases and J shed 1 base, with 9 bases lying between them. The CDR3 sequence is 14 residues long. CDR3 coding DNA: TGTGCCAGCAGCCTTGACCAGGGCACAGATACGCAGTATTTT. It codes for CASSLDQGTDTQYF.

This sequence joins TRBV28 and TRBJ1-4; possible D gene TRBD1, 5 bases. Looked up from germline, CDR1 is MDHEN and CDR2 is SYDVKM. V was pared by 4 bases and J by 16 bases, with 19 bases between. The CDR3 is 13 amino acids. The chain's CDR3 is CASSSDSRQNGFF. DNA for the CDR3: TGTGCCAGCAGTTCCGACAGCCGACAAAACGGGTTTTTT.

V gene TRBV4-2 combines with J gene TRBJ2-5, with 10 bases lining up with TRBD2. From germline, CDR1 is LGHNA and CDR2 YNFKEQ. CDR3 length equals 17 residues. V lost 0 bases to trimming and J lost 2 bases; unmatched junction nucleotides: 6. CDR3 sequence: CASSQDPLLAGQETQYF. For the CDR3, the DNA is TGTGCCAGCAGCCAAGATCCCTTACTAGCGGGGCAAGAGACCCAGTACTTC.